The 11 T cell receptor beta chains below all came from one sample that was sequenced in a study of blood T cells in healthy people across ages. Primers used in a second PCR of roughly 6 to 12 cycles were a sample-barcoded 5' primer and a J-beta primer mix. In TCRdb, the 5' RACE reads were re-called with MiXCR into one record per CDR3 protein. The sample holds 1,800,000 or so distinct CDR3 sequences, about two fifths seen once. Material for sequencing was blood. Receptors originate from a human donor in good health.

The chain links TRBV9 to TRBJ2-1, with no clear D. Trimming left V 4 bases short and J 7 bases short, with 15 bases between. This CDR3 spans 14 amino acids. CDR1 is SGDLS, CDR2 YYNGEE, per germline. DNA for the CDR3: TGTGCCAGCAGCCCCCTTCCGCACGTAAATGAGCAGTTCTTC. Amino acids: CASSPLPHVNEQFF.

The chain has TRBV29-1 and TRBJ1-1; D is uncertain. CDR1 is SQVTM and CDR2 is ANQGSEA in the germline V gene. V lost 7 bases and J lost 1, with 13 bases in between. The CDR3 runs to 13 residues. The CDR3 is CSAQTVSNTEAFF. As DNA, the CDR3 is TGCAGCGCCCAAACAGTGTCGAACACTGAAGCTTTCTTT.

The chain is built from TRBV12-3 or TRBV12-4 and TRBJ2-3, with D perhaps TRBD1 (5 bases). V dropped 6 bases and J dropped 1 base, with 14 bases sitting between them. The CDR3 extends over 15 amino acids. For the CDR3, the DNA is TGTGCCAGCAGCTTAAAAGGGGTGCGCACAGATACGCAGTATTTT. Translated, it gives CASSLKGVRTDTQYF.

This clonotype was observed a handful of times. V usage is TRBV12-3 or TRBV12-4 and J usage is TRBJ2-7; possible D gene TRBD2, 5 bases. V gave up 4 bases and J gave up 6 bases, with 25 bases separating them. The CDR3 extends over 17 amino acids. CDR3 region: CASSWFRNAGGRREQYF. The CDR3 nucleotides read TGTGCCAGCAGTTGGTTTAGGAACGCAGGAGGACGGCGCGAGCAGTACTTC.

Only a few counts were recorded for this clonotype. The chain has TRBV7-9 and TRBJ2-5; a weak D match, TRBD2 (7 bases). This CDR3 has 17 residues. Between the trimmed V and J ends, which lost 6 bases and 0 bases, there was a span of 20 bases. In germline, CDR1 is SEHNR, CDR2 FQNEAQ (reference sequence). CDR3 region: CASSPPRTRGNQETQYF. In DNA form, the CDR3 reads TGTGCCAGCAGTCCGCCCCGGACTAGGGGGAACCAAGAGACCCAGTACTTC.

This chain connects TRBV9 to TRBJ2-7; D is undetermined. The length of the CDR3 is 13 residues. The V gene's germline CDR1 is SGDLS and CDR2 YYNGEE. V was cut by 3 bases and J by 3 bases, with 10 bases left in between. Here the CDR3 DNA reads TGTGCCAGCAGCGCCCCTGGAGACTACGAGCAGTACTTC. This encodes CASSAPGDYEQYF.

This clonotype was seen at least ten times. The chain couples TRBV12-3 or TRBV12-4 to TRBJ1-6, with D possibly TRBD1 on 5 matching bases. Trimming removed 8 bases at V and 6 bases at J, with 14 bases between. This CDR3 has 14 residues. The CDR3 coding sequence is TGTGCCAGCCCGTTACACAGGTCTAATTCACCCCTCCACTTT. It specifies CASPLHRSNSPLHF.

The chain is built from TRBV3-1 and TRBJ1-6, with D perhaps matching TRBD1 (6 bases). Trimming shortened V by 2 bases and J by 8 bases, and 16 bases separated the two germline ends. The germline CDR1 and CDR2 sequences are LGHDT and YNNKEL (reference sequence). There are 16 residues in the CDR3. In DNA, the CDR3 is TGTGCCAGCAGCCAACCAAGGGGGTCCATGGATTCACCCCTCCACTTT. It yields the protein CASSQPRGSMDSPLHF.

This clonotype appeared a few times. This chain connects TRBV7-3 to TRBJ2-1, with D tentatively TRBD2 (5 bases). In germline, CDR1 is SGHTA, CDR2 FQGTGA. V was shortened by 2 bases and J by 5 bases, with 10 bases between the two germline ends. CDR3 length: 14 residues. Here the CDR3 reads CASSLLLGDNEQFF. The CDR3 nucleotides are TGTGCCAGCAGCTTATTGTTGGGAGACAATGAGCAGTTCTTC.

This clonotype came up a few times. The rearrangement uses TRBV12-3 or TRBV12-4 and TRBJ2-7; D call uncertain. Trimming cost V 7 bases and J 1 base, with 17 bases left between them. The CDR3 length is 15 residues. Written as DNA, the CDR3 is TGTGCCAGCACAATTGGGGTTGCTTCATCCTACGAGCAGTACTTC. Its translation is CASTIGVASSYEQYF.

This clonotype appeared a few times. V usage is TRBV5-5 and J usage is TRBJ1-1; D is unclear. Germline V gene lookup returns CDR1 SGHKS and CDR2 YYEKEE (reference sequence). The ends were cut back, 2 bases at V and 6 bases at J, with 5 bases in the middle. This CDR3 has 11 amino acids. The CDR3 loop reads CASSFSSEAFF. CDR3 bases: TGTGCCAGCAGCTTTAGTTCTGAAGCTTTCTTT.